These T cell receptor beta chains were read from a single sample in a study of cytomegalovirus exposure and HLA in healthy donors. Sequencing was performed with immunoSEQ multiplex PCR; in TCRdb, only in-frame clones are kept and a portion is missing. The sample shows over 110,000 clones, over 60% of them seen only once. Sequencing was done on a sample of PBMCs. These receptors were obtained from a male donor in good health and CMV-seropositive. CDR3s include the opening cysteine and the closing phenylalanine or tryptophan. The order of the fields is CDR3 DNA, CDR3 protein, V gene, J gene, clone size, D gene. The D gene is left open where the match is weak. Part of the rows lack a size; the others show once, few, many or a class for expanded clones.

DNA: TGTGCCATCAGTGAGTCGCAGGGGTCTGGCACAGATACGCAGTATTTT
CDR3: CAISESQGSGTDTQYF
V: TRBV10-3
J: TRBJ2-3
size: -
D: -

DNA: TGCGCCAGCTTAGTCGCTGGAAACACCATATATTTT
CDR3: CASLVAGNTIYF
V: TRBV10-1
J: TRBJ1-3
size: few
D: -

DNA: TGTGCTAGTGGTCCGGGACTAGCGCCACCAGGGAAAGATGAGCAGTTCTTC
CDR3: CASGPGLAPPGKDEQFF
V: TRBV12-5
J: TRBJ2-1
size: once
D: TRBD2

DNA: TGTGCCACCAGCAGTGACGCACGGGGCACTGAAGCTTTCTTT
CDR3: CATSSDARGTEAFF
V: TRBV15
J: TRBJ1-1
size: -
D: -

DNA: TGTGCCAGCAGAGAAATTAGCGGGGGGTCCGAGACCCAGTACTTC
CDR3: CASREISGGSETQYF
V: TRBV6-1
J: TRBJ2-5
size: -
D: TRBD2

DNA: TGCGCCAGCAGCTTGGACGTAGCGGGCACAGTCACAGATACGCAGTATTTT
CDR3: CASSLDVAGTVTDTQYF
V: TRBV5-1
J: TRBJ2-3
size: -
D: TRBD2

DNA: TGTGCCACCAGCACCCGAAGCGGGGGGCCATCAGATACGCAGTATTTT
CDR3: CATSTRSGGPSDTQYF
V: TRBV15
J: TRBJ2-3
size: -
D: TRBD2

DNA: TGTGCCAGCAGCGGACAGGCGGACACTGAAGCTTTCTTT
CDR3: CASSGQADTEAFF
V: TRBV7-9
J: TRBJ1-1
size: few
D: TRBD1

DNA: TGTGCCAGCAGCCCTACACAGGGGGCCAACGTCCTGACTTTC
CDR3: CASSPTQGANVLTF
V: TRBV16
J: TRBJ2-6
size: medium-sized
D: -

DNA: TGCGCCAGCAGCCAACACGGGACAGGGAATCAGCCCCAGCATTTT
CDR3: CASSQHGTGNQPQHF
V: TRBV4-1
J: TRBJ1-5
size: -
D: TRBD1

DNA: TGTGCCAGTAGTACGGCCGTGGGGGCTTGGGATGAAAAACTGTTTTTT
CDR3: CASSTAVGAWDEKLFF
V: TRBV19
J: TRBJ1-4
size: -
D: -

DNA: TGTGCCAGAAGCTTGGGACAGACAAAGTCAACTAATGAAAAACTGTTTTTT
CDR3: CARSLGQTKSTNEKLFF
V: TRBV5-3
J: TRBJ1-4
size: -
D: -

DNA: TGTGCCAGCAGACTTAATACAGGGAACAATTCACCCCTCCACTTT
CDR3: CASRLNTGNNSPLHF
V: TRBV9
J: TRBJ1-6
size: -
D: -

DNA: TGCGCCAGCAGTCGTACTAGCGGAGAGACCCAGTACTTC
CDR3: CASSRTSGETQYF
V: TRBV10-1
J: TRBJ2-5
size: few
D: TRBD2

DNA: TGTGCCAGCAGTTTCGACCGGGGGGCCTACGAGCAGTACTTC
CDR3: CASSFDRGAYEQYF
V: TRBV27
J: TRBJ2-7
size: -
D: TRBD2

DNA: TGTGCCAGCAGTACAAAGCAGTTCTTC
CDR3: CASSTKQFF
V: TRBV2
J: TRBJ2-1
size: -
D: -

DNA: TGTGCCAGCAGCTTAACTAGCGGGGGAAGGAATGAGCAGTTCTTC
CDR3: CASSLTSGGRNEQFF
V: TRBV7-3
J: TRBJ2-1
size: -
D: TRBD2

DNA: TGTTCCAGCAGCTTAAGACTAGCGGGAGTGGACGAGCAGTACTTC
CDR3: CSSSLRLAGVDEQYF
V: TRBV7-9
J: TRBJ2-7
size: -
D: TRBD2

DNA: TGTGCCAGCAGCCACTTGGGGTCAACCGGGACAGGCTCCTACGAGCAGTACTTC
CDR3: CASSHLGSTGTGSYEQYF
V: TRBV7-9
J: TRBJ2-7
size: once
D: TRBD1

DNA: TGTGCCATCAGGGGACAGGGGGCAGGTCAGCCCCAGCATTTT
CDR3: CAIRGQGAGQPQHF
V: TRBV10-3
J: TRBJ1-5
size: -
D: TRBD1

DNA: TGTGCCAGCAGCCCCCGCGGGTTAGCGATGCACGAGCAGTACTTC
CDR3: CASSPRGLAMHEQYF
V: TRBV11-2
J: TRBJ2-7
size: -
D: -

DNA: TGTGCCAGCAGCGTCCTTCGCGGGGTAGAGACCCAGTACTTC
CDR3: CASSVLRGVETQYF
V: TRBV11-2
J: TRBJ2-5
size: -
D: -

DNA: TGTGCCAGTAGCCGGACTAGCGGGAGGGCCCTGAGCACCGGGGAGCTGTTTTTT
CDR3: CASSRTSGRALSTGELFF
V: TRBV19
J: TRBJ2-2
size: -
D: TRBD2

DNA: TGCGCCAGCAGCCCTGCAGGGGGGAAGGAAGAGACCCAGTACTTC
CDR3: CASSPAGGKEETQYF
V: TRBV5-1
J: TRBJ2-5
size: -
D: -

DNA: TGTGCCAGCAGTACATCTAGCACAGATACGCAGTATTTT
CDR3: CASSTSSTDTQYF
V: TRBV6-5
J: TRBJ2-3
size: -
D: -

DNA: TGTGCCAGTTCCCAGGGGGCAAGAACCGGGGAGCTGTTTTTT
CDR3: CASSQGARTGELFF
V: TRBV19
J: TRBJ2-2
size: -
D: TRBD1

DNA: TGTGCCAGCAGTACCTCGACAGGGGGCGAGGGCTACCCCTTC
CDR3: CASSTSTGGEGYPF
V: TRBV6-1
J: TRBJ1-2
size: -
D: TRBD1

DNA: TGTGCCAGCAGCGGGGCGACACTCCTCGGGCGGAATGAGCAGTTCTTC
CDR3: CASSGATLLGRNEQFF
V: TRBV5-8
J: TRBJ2-1
size: -
D: -

DNA: TGTGCCAGCAGTGCGGACAGGAGTAACACCGGGGAGCTGTTTTTT
CDR3: CASSADRSNTGELFF
V: TRBV6-1
J: TRBJ2-2
size: -
D: TRBD1

DNA: TGTGCCAGCAGCCCGGACCGGGACTTCTGGGGCACAGATACGCAGTATTTT
CDR3: CASSPDRDFWGTDTQYF
V: TRBV7-2
J: TRBJ2-3
size: once
D: -

DNA: TGTGCCAGCAGCTTAGTTTATTTGAGCGGGAGCGATGAGCAGTTCTTC
CDR3: CASSLVYLSGSDEQFF
V: TRBV7-8
J: TRBJ2-1
size: few
D: TRBD2